This TCR beta chain was captured in a study of OX40 agonist ivuxolimab in advanced cancers. Sequencing used immunoSEQ multiplex PCR; TCRdb keeps in-frame clones, though not all of them. Among some 50,000 clones, over 60% were seen once, and the ten largest hold approximately 7.9%. Germline CDR1 reads GTSNPN; CDR2 reads SVGIG (reference sequence). Trimming took off 0 bases at V and 5 bases at J, with 14 bases between the two ends. This CDR3 is 15 amino acids long. This TCR was recovered from an adult with an advanced solid tumor such as melanoma, head and neck, liver or kidney cancer. The chain joins TRBV30 to TRBJ2-1, with a possible D match to TRBD2 (6 bases). The sequences come from CD4+ or CD8+ T cells sorted from blood, collected in a trial of the OX40 agonist ivuxolimab. The DNA for the CDR3 is TGTGCCTGGAGTGTAGGTAGCGGAAGAAACAATGAGCAGTTCTTC. It is translated as CAWSVGSGRNNEQFF. The whole variable domain, remainder taken from reference TRBV30 and TRBJ2-1, is SQTIHQWPATLVQPVGSPLSLECTVEGTSNPNLYWYRQAAGRGLQLLFYSVGIGQISSEVPQNLSASRPQDRQFILSSKKLLLSDSGFYLCAWSVGSGRNNEQFFGPGTRLTVL.